This T cell receptor beta chain originates from a study of T cells in Graves' hyperthyroidism and ophthalmopathy. Findings of the study overall: A model of 13 V-J pairs discriminated ophthalmopathy from stable hyperthyroidism.

TCR beta CDR3 region amplification was performed from RNA transcripts. A first-round RT-PCR of the TCR CDR3 used the HTBI primer set. TCRdb processed the multiplex PCR reads anew with MiXCR; each CDR3 protein has one entry. There are hundreds of thousands of distinct CDR3 sequences in the sample; 11% to 15% occur only once, and about 14% lies in the top ten. Details on this clonotype: Its antigen remains unidentified.

Hyperthyroidism was newly diagnosed in patients aged 18 to 65 (duration under 2 months). CDR1 and CDR2 (germline): MNHEY, SVGEGT. The CDR3 sequence is 14 residues long. V was shortened by 5 bases and J by 5 bases, with 12 bases between the two germline ends. Sample: blood. The chain employs TRBV6-2 or TRBV6-3 and TRBJ2-2; D call uncertain. The clonotype comes from a woman between 35 and 50 years old with Graves' hyperthyroidism. The CDR3 DNA follows: TGTGCCAGCAGTCCGATTAAAAGGACCGGGGAGCTGTTTTTT. Amino acid sequence: CASSPIKRTGELFF.